Each of the 9 T cell receptor beta chains below was sequenced from the same sample in a study of CD8+ T cells in alopecia areata. It was cDNA, reverse transcribed from extracted RNA, that served as the sequencing template. TCRdb's table, derived via immunoSEQ multiplex PCR, lists solely in-frame clones and lacks some. This sample has over 10,000 clones, with around 60% found just once. Collected material from alopecia areata patients comprised lesional scalp punch biopsies and peripheral blood. The source material was skin. Receptors were obtained from a human donor with alopecia areata.

The chain carries TRBV5-1 and TRBJ2-7; D is possibly TRBD2 (5 bases). Germline V gene lookup returns CDR1 SGHRS and CDR2 YFSETQ. V was cut by 5 bases and J by 6 bases, with 21 bases left in between. The CDR3 length is 15 residues. The CDR3 region is CASRNPRRASGEQYF. Written as DNA, the CDR3 is TGCGCCAGCAGAAACCCAAGACGGGCCAGCGGCGAGCAGTACTTC.

The chain employs TRBV4-2 and TRBJ2-5; 14 nucleotides match TRBD2. The CDR3 is 17 residues long. CDR1 and CDR2 (germline): LGHNA, YNFKEQ. Trimming at V came to 4 bases and at J to 1 base, leaving 5 bases not matched to a gene. CDR3 in DNA: TGTGCCAGCAGCCCGGAAGGACTAGCGGGGGGCCAAGAGACCCAGTACTTC. This encodes CASSPEGLAGGQETQYF.

As to this clone: The same CDR3 arises from other DNA sequences in this sample as well. The J gene is TRBJ2-7, the V gene TRBV7-2; D call uncertain. V lost 5 bases and J lost 2, with 16 bases in between. This CDR3 has 15 residues. Per the germline V gene, CDR1 is SGHTA and CDR2 is FQGNSA. The CDR3 sequence: CASSPRTGGTYEQYF. CDR3 DNA sequence: TGTGCCAGCAGCCCCCGGACCGGCGGTACCTACGAGCAGTACTTC.

The chain has TRBV28 and TRBJ2-1, with D unclear. Germline assignment: CDR1 MDHEN and CDR2 SYDVKM. V gave up 4 bases and J gave up 3 bases, with 1 base separating them. This CDR3 region has 11 residues. CDR3 sequence reads: CASSYYNEQFF. The CDR3, as DNA: TGTGCCAGCAGTTACTACAATGAGCAGTTCTTC.

The chain employs TRBV4-2 and TRBJ1-4; D gene ambiguous. Per germline, CDR1 LGHNA and CDR2 YNFKEQ. The length of the CDR3 is 13 residues. The V end lost 1 base, the J end lost 4 bases, and 4 bases lay between the germline ends. The CDR3 DNA sequence: TGTGCCAGCAGCCAAGGTCATAATGAAAAACTGTTTTTT. It specifies CASSQGHNEKLFF.

This chain uses TRBV30 with TRBJ2-3, with D uncertain. This CDR3 region has 13 residues. V lost 6 bases and J 1 base, leaving 11 bases between the germline ends. Germline CDR1 reads GTSNPN; CDR2 reads SVGIG (reference sequence). The CDR3 DNA sequence: TGTGCCTGCCTGGGGATCGGCACAGATACGCAGTATTTT. Translated, it gives CACLGIGTDTQYF.

The genes are TRBV29-1 and TRBJ1-1; TRBD1 might be the D (6 bases). Trimming removed 7 bases from V and 4 bases from J, with 16 bases in between. The CDR3 length is 13 residues. Germline-derived CDR1 and CDR2 are SQVTM and ANQGSEA. Here the CDR3 DNA reads TGCAGCGCCGGGGGCGGTTGGGGCACTGAAGCTTTCTTT. This codes for CSAGGGWGTEAFF.

This clone showed up just a few times. V gene TRBV18 combines with J gene TRBJ1-2, with 9 bases lining up with TRBD1. V trimming: 6 bases; J trimming: 3 bases; junction bases outside the gene matches: 8. Germline CDR1 and CDR2: KGHSH and LQKENI. The CDR3 is 15 amino acids. The CDR3 reads CASSPRTGEDYGYTF. The DNA for the CDR3 is TGTGCCAGCTCCCCTAGGACAGGGGAGGACTATGGCTACACCTTC.

V is TRBV6-6 and J is TRBJ2-3; tentatively, D is TRBD2 (6 bases). Trimming cost V 6 bases and J 8 bases, with 24 bases left between them. The CDR3 extends over 16 amino acids. The germline CDR1 and CDR2 sequences are MNHNY and SVGAGI (reference sequence). DNA for the CDR3: TGTGCCAGCAGAGCCCGACTAGGAGTCGGAACTCTTACGCAGTATTTT. Its protein is CASRARLGVGTLTQYF.